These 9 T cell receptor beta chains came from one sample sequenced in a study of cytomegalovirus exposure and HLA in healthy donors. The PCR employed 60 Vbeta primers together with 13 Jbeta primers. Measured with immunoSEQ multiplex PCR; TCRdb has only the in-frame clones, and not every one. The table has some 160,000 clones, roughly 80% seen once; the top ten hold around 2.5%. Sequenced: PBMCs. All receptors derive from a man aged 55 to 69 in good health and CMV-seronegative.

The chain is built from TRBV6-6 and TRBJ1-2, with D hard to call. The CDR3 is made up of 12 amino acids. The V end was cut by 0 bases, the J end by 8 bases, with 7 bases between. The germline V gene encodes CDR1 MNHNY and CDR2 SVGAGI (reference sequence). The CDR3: CASSYSSTGYTF. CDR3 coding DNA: TGTGCCAGCAGTTACTCATCCACAGGCTACACCTTC.

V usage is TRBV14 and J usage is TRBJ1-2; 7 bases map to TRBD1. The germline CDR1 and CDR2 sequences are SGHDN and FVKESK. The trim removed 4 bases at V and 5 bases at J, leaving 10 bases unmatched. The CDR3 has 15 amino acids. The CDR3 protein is CASSPSSTGKYGYTF. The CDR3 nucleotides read TGTGCCAGCAGCCCCTCCTCGACAGGGAAGTATGGCTACACCTTC.

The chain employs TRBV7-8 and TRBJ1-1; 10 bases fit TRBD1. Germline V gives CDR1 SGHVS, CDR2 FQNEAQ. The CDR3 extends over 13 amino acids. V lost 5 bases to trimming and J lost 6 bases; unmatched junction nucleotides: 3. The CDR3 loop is CASSRQGAAEAFF. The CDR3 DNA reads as TGTGCCAGCAGCAGACAGGGGGCCGCTGAAGCTTTCTTT.

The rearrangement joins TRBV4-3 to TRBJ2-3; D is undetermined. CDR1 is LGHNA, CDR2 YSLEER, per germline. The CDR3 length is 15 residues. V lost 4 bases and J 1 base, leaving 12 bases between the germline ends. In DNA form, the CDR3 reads TGCGCCAGCAGCCGCTCCGTCTTAGGCACAGATACGCAGTATTTT. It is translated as CASSRSVLGTDTQYF.

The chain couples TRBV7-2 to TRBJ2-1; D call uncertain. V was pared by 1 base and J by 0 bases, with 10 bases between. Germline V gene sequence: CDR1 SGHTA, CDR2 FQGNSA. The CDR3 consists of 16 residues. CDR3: CASSLDSASSYNEQFF. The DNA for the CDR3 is TGTGCCAGCAGCTTAGACTCAGCTAGCTCCTACAATGAGCAGTTCTTC.

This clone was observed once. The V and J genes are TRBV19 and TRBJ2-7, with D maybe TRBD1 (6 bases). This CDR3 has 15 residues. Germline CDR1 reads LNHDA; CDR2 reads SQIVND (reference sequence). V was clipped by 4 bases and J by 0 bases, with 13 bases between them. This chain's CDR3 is CASSTQGLSSYEQYF. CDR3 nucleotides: TGTGCCAGTAGTACACAGGGTCTTTCCTCCTACGAGCAGTACTTC.

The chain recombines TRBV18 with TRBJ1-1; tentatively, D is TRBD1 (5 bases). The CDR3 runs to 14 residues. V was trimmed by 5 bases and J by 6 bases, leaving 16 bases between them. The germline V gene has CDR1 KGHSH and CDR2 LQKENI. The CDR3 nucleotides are TGTGCCAGCTCATCCAGGGTTGCCTATCCTGAAGCTTTCTTT. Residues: CASSSRVAYPEAFF. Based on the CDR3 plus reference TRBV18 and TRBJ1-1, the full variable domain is NAGVMQNPRHLVRRRGQEARLRCSPMKGHSHVYWYRQLPEEGLKFMVYLQKENIIDESGMPKERFSAEFPKEGPSILRIQQVVRGDSAAYFCASSSRVAYPEAFFGQGTRLTVV.

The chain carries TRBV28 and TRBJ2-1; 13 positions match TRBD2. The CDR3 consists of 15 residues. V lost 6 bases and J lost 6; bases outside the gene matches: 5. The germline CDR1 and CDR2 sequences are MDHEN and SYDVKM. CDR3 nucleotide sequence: TGTGCCAGCAGAACTTGGACTAGCGGGGGCAATGAGCAGTTCTTC. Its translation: CASRTWTSGGNEQFF. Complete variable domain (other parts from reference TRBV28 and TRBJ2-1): DVKVTQSSRYLVKRTGEKVFLECVQDMDHENMFWYRQDPGLGLRLIYFSYDVKMKEKGDIPEGYSVSREKKERFSLILESASTNQTSMYLCASRTWTSGGNEQFFGPGTRLTVL.

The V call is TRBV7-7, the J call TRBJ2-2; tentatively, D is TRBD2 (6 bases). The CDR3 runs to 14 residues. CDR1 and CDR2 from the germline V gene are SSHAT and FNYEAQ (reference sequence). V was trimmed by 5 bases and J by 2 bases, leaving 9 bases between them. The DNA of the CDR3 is TGTGCCAGCAGCGAGGGACTTAACACCGGGGAGCTGTTTTTT. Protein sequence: CASSEGLNTGELFF. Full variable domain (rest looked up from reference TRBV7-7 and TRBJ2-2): GAGVSQSPRYKVTKRGQDVTLRCDPISSHATLYWYQQALGQGPEFLTYFNYEAQPDKSGLPSDRFSAERPEGSISTLTIQRTEQRDSAMYRCASSEGLNTGELFFGEGSRLTVL.